Described below is a single T cell receptor (beta chain) sequence and its context. The data were taken from a study of blood T cell repertoires in COVID-19. As handled by the study authors: Estimation of nucleated cell counts relied on the amplification of reference gene primers. Repertoires were generated with immunoSEQ multiplex PCR, while TCRdb's copy carries only in-frame clones and drops some. The V and J calls and clone size are taken from that table; D and trimming were inferred from the DNA. The profile shows about 40,000 clones, 87% of them singletons. Trimming took 2 bases from V and 1 from J; bases not matched to a gene: 7. The length of the CDR3 is 16 residues. Germline loops: CDR1 SGHVS, CDR2 FNYEAQ.

The receptor was derived from a man between 60 and 70 years old with acute or convalescent COVID-19. The sample consisted of peripheral blood. The V gene is TRBV7-6, the J gene TRBJ1-1, with 7 nucleotides matching TRBD1. The CDR3 nucleotides are TGTGCCAGCAGCTTACGGACAGGAGGTGGGAACACTGAAGCTTTCTTT. Translating it yields CASSLRTGGGNTEAFF.